The clone carrying this T cell receptor beta chain was seen a handful of times. The antigen remains undetermined. The sample belongs to a study of OX40 agonist ivuxolimab in advanced cancers. In the study overall: Cancers in dose escalation were hepatocellular, melanoma, renal cell and head and neck. The study's findings and limits: Determination of antigen specificity was not performed for the expanded peripheral T cells.

Generated by immunoSEQ multiplex PCR, the TCRdb table keeps only in-frame clones and is missing some. The data contain tens of thousands of clones, more than 85% of them singletons. CDR3 length: 13 residues. From germline, CDR1 is LNHDA and CDR2 SQIVND (reference sequence). Trimming pared 10 bases from V and 4 bases from J, leaving 17 bases between. This chain connects TRBV19 to TRBJ2-7, with D perhaps matching TRBD1 (5 bases). The receptor was derived from an adult with an advanced solid tumor such as melanoma, head and neck, liver or kidney cancer. Source: CD4+ or CD8+ T cells sorted from blood, taken in a trial of the OX40 agonist ivuxolimab. CDR3 coding DNA: TGTGCCACCACCCAGGGCAGGGCGTACGAGCAGTACTTC. It specifies CATTQGRAYEQYF.